The sequence of this T cell receptor (beta chain) was determined in a study of type 1 and type 2 diabetes patients. In the study overall: Samples came from type 1 diabetic, type 2 diabetic or nondiabetic people, recruited in China.

With regard to this clonotype: What it recognizes is unknown.

Study results and limitations: Type 2 diabetes patients had few highly-expanded CD4+ clones, median one.

The PCR template was genomic DNA. Multiplex PCR with 30 forward and 13 reverse primers amplified the TCR beta CDR3. TCRdb re-called the multiplex PCR reads with MiXCR, one entry per CDR3 protein. Here the sample spans more than 250,000 distinct CDR3 sequences, more than 45% being singletons. The CDR3 runs to 15 residues. V lost 4 bases, J lost 5 bases, and 10 bases stayed unmatched. Germline values: CDR1 SGHDT, CDR2 YYEEEE. The specimen sequenced was peripheral blood mononuclear cells (PBMCs). The TCR was taken from a man younger than 35 with type 2 diabetes. The chain employs TRBV5-6 and TRBJ2-5; 8 bases fit TRBD1. The CDR3 spells CASSPLTGVGETQYF. CDR3 DNA sequence: TGTGCCAGCAGCCCGCTGACAGGGGTAGGGGAGACCCAGTACTTC.